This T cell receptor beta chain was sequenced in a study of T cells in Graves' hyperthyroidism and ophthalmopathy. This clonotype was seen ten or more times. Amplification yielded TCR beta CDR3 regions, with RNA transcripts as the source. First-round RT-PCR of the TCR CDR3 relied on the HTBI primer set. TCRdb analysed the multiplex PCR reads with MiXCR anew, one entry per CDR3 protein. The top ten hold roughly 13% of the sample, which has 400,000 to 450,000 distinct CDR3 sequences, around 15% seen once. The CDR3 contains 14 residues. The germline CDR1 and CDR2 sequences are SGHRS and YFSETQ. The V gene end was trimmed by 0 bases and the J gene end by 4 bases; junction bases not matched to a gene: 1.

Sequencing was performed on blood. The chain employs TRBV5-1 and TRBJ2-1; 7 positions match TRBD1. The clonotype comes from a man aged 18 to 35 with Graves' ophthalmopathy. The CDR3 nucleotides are TGCGCCAGCAGCTTGGGGACAGGATACAATGAGCAGTTCTTC. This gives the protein CASSLGTGYNEQFF.